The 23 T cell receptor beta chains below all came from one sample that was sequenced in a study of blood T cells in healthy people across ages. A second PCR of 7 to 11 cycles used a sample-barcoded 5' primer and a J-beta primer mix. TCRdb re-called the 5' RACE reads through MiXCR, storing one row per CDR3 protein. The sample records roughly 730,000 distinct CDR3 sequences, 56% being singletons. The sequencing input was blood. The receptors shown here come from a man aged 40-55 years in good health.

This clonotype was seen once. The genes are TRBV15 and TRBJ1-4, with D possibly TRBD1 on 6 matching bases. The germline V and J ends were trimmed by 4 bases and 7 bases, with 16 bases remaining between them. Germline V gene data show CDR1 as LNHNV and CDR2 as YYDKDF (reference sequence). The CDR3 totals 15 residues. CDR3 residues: CATSTRQENTEKLFF. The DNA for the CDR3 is TGTGCCACCAGCACCCGACAGGAGAATACTGAAAAACTGTTTTTT.

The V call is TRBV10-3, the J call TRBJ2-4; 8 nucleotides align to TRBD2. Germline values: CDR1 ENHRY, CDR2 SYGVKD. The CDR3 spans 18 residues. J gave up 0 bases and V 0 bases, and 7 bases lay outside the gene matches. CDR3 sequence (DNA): TGTGCCATCAGTGAGTCGCCCTTGCGGGGGGTAGCCAAAAACATTCAGTACTTC. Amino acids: CAISESPLRGVAKNIQYF.

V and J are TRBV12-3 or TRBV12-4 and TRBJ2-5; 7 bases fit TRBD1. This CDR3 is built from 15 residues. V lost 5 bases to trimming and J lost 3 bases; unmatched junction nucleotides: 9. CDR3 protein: CASSPQIDREETQYF. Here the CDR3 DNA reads TGTGCCAGCAGTCCCCAAATAGACAGGGAAGAGACCCAGTACTTC.

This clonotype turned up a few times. In nucleotides, the CDR3 is TGCAGTGCTGAGATAGCGGCCAGCACAGATACGCAGTATTTT. Translating gives CSAEIAASTDTQYF. The V call is TRBV20-1, the J call TRBJ2-3; TRBD2 might be the D (6 bases). Deletions cut 5 bases from V and 0 bases from J, with 12 bases between. This CDR3 is built from 14 residues. CDR1 DFQATT and CDR2 SNEGSKA come from the germline V gene (reference sequence).

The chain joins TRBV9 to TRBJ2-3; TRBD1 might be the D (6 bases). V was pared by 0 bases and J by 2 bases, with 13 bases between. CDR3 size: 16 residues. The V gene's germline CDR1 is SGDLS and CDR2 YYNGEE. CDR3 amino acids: CASSVVWGLDTDTQYF. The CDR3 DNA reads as TGTGCCAGCAGCGTAGTTTGGGGGCTGGACACAGATACGCAGTATTTT.

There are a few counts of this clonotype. CDR3 DNA: TGTGCCAGCAGTTACCCCGACCCCGGGGGCTACAATGAGCAGTTCTTC. It yields the protein CASSYPDPGGYNEQFF. The chain links TRBV6-2 or TRBV6-3 to TRBJ2-1; a possible D gene is TRBD2 (6 bases). Trimming took off 2 bases at V and 3 bases at J, with 14 bases between the two ends. Germline CDR1 reads MNHEY; CDR2 reads SVGEGT. The CDR3 has 16 amino acids.

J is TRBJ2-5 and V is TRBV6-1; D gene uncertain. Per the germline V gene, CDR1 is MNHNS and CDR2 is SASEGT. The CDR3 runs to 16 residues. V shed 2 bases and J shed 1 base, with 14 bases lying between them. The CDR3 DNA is TGTGCCAGCAGTGAAACGGTTAGCAACTCCCAAGAGACCCAGTACTTC. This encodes CASSETVSNSQETQYF.

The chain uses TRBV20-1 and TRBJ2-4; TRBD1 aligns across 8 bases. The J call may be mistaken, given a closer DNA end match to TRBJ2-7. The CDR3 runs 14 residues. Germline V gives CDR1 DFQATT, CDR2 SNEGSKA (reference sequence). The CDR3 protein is CSARSKGTGYEQYF. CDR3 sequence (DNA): TGCAGTGCTAGATCTAAAGGGACAGGCTACGAGCAGTACTTC.

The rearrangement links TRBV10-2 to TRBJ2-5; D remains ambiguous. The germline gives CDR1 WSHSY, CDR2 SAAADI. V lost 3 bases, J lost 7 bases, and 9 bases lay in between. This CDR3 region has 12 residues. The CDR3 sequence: CASSDPLGTQYF. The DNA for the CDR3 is TGCGCCAGCAGTGATCCCTTGGGGACCCAGTACTTC.

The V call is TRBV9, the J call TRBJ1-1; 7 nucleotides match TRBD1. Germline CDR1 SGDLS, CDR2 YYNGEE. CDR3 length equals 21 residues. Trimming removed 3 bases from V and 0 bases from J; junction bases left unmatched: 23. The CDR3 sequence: CASSELGGQGVQTGMNTEAFF. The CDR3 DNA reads TGTGCCAGCAGCGAGTTAGGGGGGCAGGGGGTGCAAACGGGGATGAACACTGAAGCTTTCTTT. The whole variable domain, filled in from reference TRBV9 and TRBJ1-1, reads DSGVTQTPKHLITATGQRVTLRCSPRSGDLSVYWYQQSLDQGLQFLIQYYNGEERAKGNILERFSAQQFPDLHSELNLSSLELGDSALYFCASSELGGQGVQTGMNTEAFFGQGTRLTVV.

The DNA for the CDR3 is TGTGCCAGCAGCTTAACTGGAGGTGTCAAAGGACCGATCAATGAGCAGTTCTTC. Protein sequence: CASSLTGGVKGPINEQFF. The rearrangement links TRBV7-6 to TRBJ2-1; TRBD2 might be the D (5 bases). Germline CDR1 reads SGHVS; CDR2 reads FNYEAQ. The CDR3 covers 18 residues. The V gene lost 2 bases and the J gene lost 6 bases, with 23 bases spanning the gap.

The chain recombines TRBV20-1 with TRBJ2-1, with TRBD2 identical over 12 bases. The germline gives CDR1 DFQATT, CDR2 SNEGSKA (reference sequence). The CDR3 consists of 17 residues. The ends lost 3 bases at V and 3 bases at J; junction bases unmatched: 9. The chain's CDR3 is CSASPRLAGDVYNEQFF. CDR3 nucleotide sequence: TGCAGTGCTAGTCCGCGACTAGCGGGGGACGTCTACAATGAGCAGTTCTTC.

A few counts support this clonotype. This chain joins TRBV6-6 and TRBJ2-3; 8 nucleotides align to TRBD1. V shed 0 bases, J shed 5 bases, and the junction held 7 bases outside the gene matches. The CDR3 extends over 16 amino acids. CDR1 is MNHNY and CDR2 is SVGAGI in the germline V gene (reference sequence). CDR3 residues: CASSYSSGQGIDTQYF. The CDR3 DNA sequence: TGTGCCAGCAGTTACTCCTCCGGACAGGGAATAGATACGCAGTATTTT.

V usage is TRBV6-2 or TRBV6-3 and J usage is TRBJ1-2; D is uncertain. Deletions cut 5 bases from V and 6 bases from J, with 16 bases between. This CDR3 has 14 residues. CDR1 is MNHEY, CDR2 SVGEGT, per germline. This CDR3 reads CASSDRFGLDGYTF. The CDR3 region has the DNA TGTGCCAGCAGTGACCGTTTCGGACTGGATGGCTACACCTTC.

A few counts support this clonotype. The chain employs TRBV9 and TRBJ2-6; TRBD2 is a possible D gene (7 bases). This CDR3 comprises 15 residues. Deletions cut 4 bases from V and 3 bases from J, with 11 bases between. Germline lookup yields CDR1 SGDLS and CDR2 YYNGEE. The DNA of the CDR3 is TGTGCCAGCAGCAAGGGGGGGCTTGGGGCCAACGTCCTGACTTTC. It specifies CASSKGGLGANVLTF.

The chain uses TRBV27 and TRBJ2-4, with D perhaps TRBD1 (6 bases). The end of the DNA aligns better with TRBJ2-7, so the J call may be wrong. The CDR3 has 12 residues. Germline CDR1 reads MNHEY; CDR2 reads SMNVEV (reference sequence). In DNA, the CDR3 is TGTGCCAGCAGGGACAGTCCGGGCGAGCAGTACTTC. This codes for CASRDSPGEQYF.

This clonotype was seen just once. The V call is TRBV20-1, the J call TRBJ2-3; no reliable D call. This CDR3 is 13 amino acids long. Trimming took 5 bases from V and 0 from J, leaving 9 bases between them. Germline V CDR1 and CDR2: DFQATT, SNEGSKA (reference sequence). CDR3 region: CSAQHPSTDTQYF. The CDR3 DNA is TGCAGTGCTCAGCATCCTAGCACAGATACGCAGTATTTT.

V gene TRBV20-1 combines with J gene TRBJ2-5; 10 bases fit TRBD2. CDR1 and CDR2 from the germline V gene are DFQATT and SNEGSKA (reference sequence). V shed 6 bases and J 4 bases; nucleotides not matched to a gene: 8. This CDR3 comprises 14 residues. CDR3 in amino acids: CSAVKREGIETQYF. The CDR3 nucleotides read TGCAGTGCAGTTAAGCGGGAGGGGATAGAGACCCAGTACTTC.

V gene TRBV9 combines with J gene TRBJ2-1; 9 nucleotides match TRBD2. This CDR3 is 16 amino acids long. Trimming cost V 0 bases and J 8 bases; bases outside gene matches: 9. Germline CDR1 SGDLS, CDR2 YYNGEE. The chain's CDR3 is CASSVGLAGMGDEQFF. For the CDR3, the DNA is TGTGCCAGCAGCGTAGGTCTAGCGGGGATGGGAGATGAGCAGTTCTTC.

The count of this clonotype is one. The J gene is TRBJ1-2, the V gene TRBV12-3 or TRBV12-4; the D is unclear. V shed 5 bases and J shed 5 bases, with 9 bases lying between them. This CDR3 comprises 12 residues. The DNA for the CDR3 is TGTGCCAGCAGTCTCGAGTGGTATGGCTACACCTTC. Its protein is CASSLEWYGYTF.

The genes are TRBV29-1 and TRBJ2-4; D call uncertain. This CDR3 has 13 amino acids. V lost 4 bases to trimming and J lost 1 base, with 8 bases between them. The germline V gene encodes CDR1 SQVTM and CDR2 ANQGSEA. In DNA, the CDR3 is TGCAGCGTTGTACAGTTTGCCAAAAACATTCAGTACTTC. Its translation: CSVVQFAKNIQYF.

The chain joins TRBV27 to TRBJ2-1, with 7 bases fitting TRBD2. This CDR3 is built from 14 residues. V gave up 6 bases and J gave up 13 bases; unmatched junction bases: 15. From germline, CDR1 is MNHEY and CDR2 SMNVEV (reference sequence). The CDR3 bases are TGTGCCAGCAGCTTACTAGCGCGGTGGGAGACCCAGTTCTTC. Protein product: CASSLLARWETQFF.

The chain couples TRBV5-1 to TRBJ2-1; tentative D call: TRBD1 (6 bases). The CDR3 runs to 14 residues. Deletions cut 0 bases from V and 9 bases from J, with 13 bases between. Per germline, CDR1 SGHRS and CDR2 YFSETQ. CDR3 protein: CASSLGQGQGEQFF. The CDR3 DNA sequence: TGCGCCAGCAGCTTGGGCCAGGGGCAGGGTGAGCAGTTCTTC.